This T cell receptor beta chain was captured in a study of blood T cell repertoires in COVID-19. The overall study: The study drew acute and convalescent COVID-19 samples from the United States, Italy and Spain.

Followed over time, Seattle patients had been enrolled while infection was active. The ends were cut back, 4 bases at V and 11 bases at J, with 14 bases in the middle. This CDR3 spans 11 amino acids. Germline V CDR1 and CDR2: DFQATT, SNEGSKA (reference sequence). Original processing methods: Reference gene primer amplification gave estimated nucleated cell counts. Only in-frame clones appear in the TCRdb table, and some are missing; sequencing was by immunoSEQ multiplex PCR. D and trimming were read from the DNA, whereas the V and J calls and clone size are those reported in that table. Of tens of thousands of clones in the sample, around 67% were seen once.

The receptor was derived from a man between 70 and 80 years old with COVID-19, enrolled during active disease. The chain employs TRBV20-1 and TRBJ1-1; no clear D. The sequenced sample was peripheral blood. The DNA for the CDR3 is TGCAGTGCTAAAGGACTCATTGGTGCTTTCTTT. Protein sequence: CSAKGLIGAFF.